This entry lists 11 T cell receptor beta chains sequenced from one sample in a study of T-cell memory formation after mild COVID-19 (dated by TCRdb to about 2021). Libraries were built with 5' RACE. Data came from an Illumina NovaSeq 6000. TCRdb trimmed the raw reads at Q25, called clones with MiXCR and kept productive beta chains. Entries that share a CDR3 protein sequence are merged under the most common genes and DNA. The sample table lists about 180,000 distinct CDR3 sequences, approximately 17% of them with a count of one. Clones ranked in the top ten supply under 4.5% of the sample. Specimen: PBMCs or a T cell subset sorted from them (not recorded which). The receptors come from a man in his late teens or twenties who had mild COVID-19 (a few samples of this study predate the infection). The sample titles of this study are shuffled in the database, so cell type and time point are left out; the donor was told from shared clones.

This clonotype turned up a few times. The genes are TRBV20-1 and TRBJ2-3; D is unresolved. The germline gives CDR1 DFQATT, CDR2 SNEGSKA (reference sequence). The CDR3 totals 16 residues. The germline V and J ends were trimmed by 0 bases and 0 bases, with 13 bases remaining between them. The CDR3 bases are TGCAGTGCTAGAGATGTCGGGCATCTCAGCACAGATACGCAGTATTTT. Translating it yields CSARDVGHLSTDTQYF.

This clonotype was detected a few times. This rearrangement joins TRBV9 to TRBJ1-5; possible D gene TRBD1, 5 bases. This CDR3 is built from 14 residues. V lost 0 bases, J lost 3 bases, and 7 bases lay in between. CDR1 and CDR2 from the germline V gene are SGDLS and YYNGEE. In DNA, the CDR3 is TGTGCCAGCAGCGTAGGGGGGAACAATCAGCCCCAGCATTTT. The encoded protein is CASSVGGNNQPQHF.

V usage is TRBV7-2 and J usage is TRBJ1-2; D perhaps matches TRBD1 (6 bases). This CDR3 region has 15 residues. Germline CDR1 and CDR2: SGHTA and FQGNSA. V lost 1 base to trimming and J lost 8 bases, with 17 bases between them. In nucleotides, the CDR3 is TGTGCCAGCAGCTTAGACATTGTAGGGGGGAGGGGCTACACCTTC. It is translated as CASSLDIVGGRGYTF. The variable domain in full, completed from reference TRBV7-2 and TRBJ1-2, reads GAGVSQSPSNKVTEKGKDVELRCDPISGHTALYWYRQSLGQGLEFLIYFQGNSAPDKSGLPSDRFSAERTGGSVSTLTIQRTQQEDSAVYLCASSLDIVGGRGYTFGSGTRLTVV.

The sample holds many counts of this clonotype. The chain carries TRBV2 and TRBJ2-3; 7 bases fit TRBD2. The V gene end was trimmed by 5 bases and the J gene end by 3 bases; junction bases not matched to a gene: 5. Germline-derived CDR1 and CDR2 are SNHLY and FYNNEI. The CDR3 contains 14 residues. The CDR3 coding sequence is TGTGCCAGCAGTTGGCGGACTAGAACAGATACGCAGTATTTT. Translation gives CASSWRTRTDTQYF.

This clonotype has ten or more counts. The chain carries TRBV7-6 and TRBJ2-1, with a possible D match to TRBD1 (5 bases). Deletions cut 0 bases from V and 10 bases from J, with 13 bases between. Germline V gene data show CDR1 as SGHVS and CDR2 as FNYEAQ. The CDR3 has 14 residues. The CDR3 DNA sequence: TGTGCCAGCAGCTTAGCGCGGCAGGGTCGAGAGCAGTTCTTC. This translates into CASSLARQGREQFF. The whole variable domain, remainder taken from reference TRBV7-6 and TRBJ2-1, is GAGVSQSPRYKVTKRGQDVALRCDPISGHVSLYWYRQALGQGPEFLTYFNYEAQQDKSGLPNDRFSAERPEGSISTLTIQRTEQRDSAMYRCASSLARQGREQFFGPGTRLTVL.

The chain carries TRBV5-1 and TRBJ1-1, with D uncertain. The germline CDR1 and CDR2 sequences are SGHRS and YFSETQ. Trimming took off 0 bases at V and 3 bases at J, with 9 bases between the two ends. The CDR3 consists of 14 residues. The CDR3 region is CASSLERGDTEAFF. The DNA for the CDR3 is TGCGCCAGCAGCTTGGAACGGGGTGACACTGAAGCTTTCTTT.

CDR3 coding DNA: TGTGCCAGCAGTTCGACGGGGCACACAGATACGCAGTATTTT. As protein: CASSSTGHTDTQYF. The V and J genes are TRBV28 and TRBJ2-3, with D perhaps given as TRBD1 or TRBD2 (5 bases each). There are 14 residues in the CDR3. Germline-derived CDR1 and CDR2 are MDHEN and SYDVKM. The V gene lost 4 bases and the J gene lost 2 bases, with 10 bases spanning the gap.

This clonotype was recorded at least ten times. The V and J genes are TRBV5-6 and TRBJ2-5; TRBD1 might be the D (6 bases). This CDR3 spans 15 amino acids. The V gene's germline CDR1 is SGHDT and CDR2 YYEEEE. Trimming shortened V by 4 bases and J by 7 bases, and 20 bases separated the two germline ends. This chain's CDR3 is CASSPESRDIGTQYF. CDR3 nucleotides: TGTGCCAGCAGCCCTGAGTCCCGGGACATTGGGACCCAGTACTTC.

This rearrangement joins TRBV5-4 to TRBJ2-2, with D possibly being TRBD1 or TRBD2 (6 bases each). This CDR3 has 16 amino acids. V lost 4 bases and J 5 bases, leaving 18 bases between the germline ends. Germline lookup yields CDR1 SGHNT and CDR2 YYREEE (reference sequence). The CDR3 spells CASSAEGGWGTGELFF. The CDR3 nucleotides are TGTGCCAGCAGCGCGGAGGGGGGCTGGGGTACCGGGGAGCTGTTTTTT.

The rearrangement uses TRBV20-1 and TRBJ2-3, with D possibly TRBD1 on 8 matching bases. CDR1 is DFQATT and CDR2 is SNEGSKA in the germline V gene (reference sequence). V shed 8 bases and J shed 6 bases, with 18 bases lying between them. The CDR3 has 13 amino acids. The CDR3: CSPGGQDWDTQYF. CDR3 coding DNA: TGCAGTCCGGGGGGACAGGATTGGGATACGCAGTATTTT.

V usage is TRBV6-2 or TRBV6-3 and J usage is TRBJ1-6; D gene unclear. Trimming removed 2 bases from V and 0 bases from J, with 5 bases in between. The CDR3 is 15 residues long. Germline values: CDR1 MNHEY, CDR2 SVGEGT. CDR3 residues: CASSYVSSYNSPLHF. The DNA for the CDR3 is TGTGCCAGCAGTTACGTGAGCTCCTATAATTCACCCCTCCACTTT.